This T cell receptor beta chain was obtained from a study of beta chain features in type 1 diabetes. Every isolated RNA sample was fully reverse transcribed, so sequencing captured expressed TCRB transcripts. Measured with immunoSEQ multiplex PCR; TCRdb has only the in-frame clones, and not every one. In the table there are under 550,000 clones, approximately 10% of which are singletons. V was clipped by 5 bases and J by 1 base, with 22 bases between them. The CDR3 extends over 17 amino acids. CDR1 is SQVTM, CDR2 ANQGSEA, per germline. The clonotype was recovered from a woman aged 18-29 years in good health. The sequenced sample was naive CD4+ T cells from blood. The genes are TRBV29-1 and TRBJ2-3; weak D call: TRBD1 (5 bases). CDR3 nucleotide sequence: TGCAGCGTTTCAGGGTCTTGGGTTCCGGGCCGCACAGATACGCAGTATTTT. Translation gives CSVSGSWVPGRTDTQYF.